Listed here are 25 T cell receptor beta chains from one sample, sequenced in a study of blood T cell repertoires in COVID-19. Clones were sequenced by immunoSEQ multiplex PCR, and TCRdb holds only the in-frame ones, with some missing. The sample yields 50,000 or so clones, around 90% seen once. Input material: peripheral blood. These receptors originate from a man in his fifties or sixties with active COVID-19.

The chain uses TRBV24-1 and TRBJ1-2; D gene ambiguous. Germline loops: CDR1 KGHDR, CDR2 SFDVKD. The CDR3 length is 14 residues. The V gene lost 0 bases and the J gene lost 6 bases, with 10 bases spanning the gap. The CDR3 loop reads CATSDLGTTNGYTF. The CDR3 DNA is TGTGCCACCAGTGATTTGGGTACAACCAATGGCTACACCTTC.

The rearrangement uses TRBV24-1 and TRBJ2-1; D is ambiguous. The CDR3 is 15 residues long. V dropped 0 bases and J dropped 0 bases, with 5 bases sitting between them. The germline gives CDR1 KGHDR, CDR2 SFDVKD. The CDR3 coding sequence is TGTGCCACCAGTGATTTGGCGAGCTCCTACAATGAGCAGTTCTTC. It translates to CATSDLASSYNEQFF.

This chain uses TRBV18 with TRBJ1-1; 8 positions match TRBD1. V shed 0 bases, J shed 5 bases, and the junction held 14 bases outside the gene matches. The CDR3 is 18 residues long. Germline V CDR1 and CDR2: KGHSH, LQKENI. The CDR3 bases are TGTGCCAGCTCACCACCGAGTGGACAGGGTAAGGGAAGGACTGAAGCTTTCTTT. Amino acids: CASSPPSGQGKGRTEAFF.

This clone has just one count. DNA for the CDR3: TGTGCCAGCAGCTTACGAAACAGCGGGAAGAAGGATACGCAGTATTTT. This encodes CASSLRNSGKKDTQYF. J is TRBJ2-3 and V is TRBV7-9, with 7 bases aligning to TRBD2. The CDR3 covers 16 residues. Germline V CDR1 and CDR2: SEHNR, FQNEAQ (reference sequence). With 2 bases clipped from V and 6 bases from J, the junction kept 11 bases outside the gene matches. Complete variable domain (other parts from reference TRBV7-9 and TRBJ2-3): DTGVSQNPRHKITKRGQNVTFRCDPISEHNRLYWYRQTLGQGPEFLTYFQNEAQLEKSRLLSDRFSAERPKGSFSTLEIQRTEQGDSAMYLCASSLRNSGKKDTQYFGPGTRLTVL.

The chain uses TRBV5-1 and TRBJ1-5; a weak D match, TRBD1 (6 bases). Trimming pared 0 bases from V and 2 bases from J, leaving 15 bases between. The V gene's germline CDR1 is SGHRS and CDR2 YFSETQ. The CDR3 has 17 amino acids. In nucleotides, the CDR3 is TGCGCCAGCAGCTTGGGACGTCAGGGGCAGGGCAATCAGCCCCAGCATTTT. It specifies CASSLGRQGQGNQPQHF.

The CDR3 loop is CASTGQGVSEAFF. The DNA of the CDR3 is TGCGCCAGCACCGGACAGGGGGTGTCTGAAGCTTTCTTT. The chain has TRBV5-1 and TRBJ1-1; TRBD1 aligns across 10 bases. CDR3 length equals 13 residues. The V and J ends lost 6 bases and 6 bases, in that order; junction bases with no gene match: 5. Germline lookup yields CDR1 SGHRS and CDR2 YFSETQ.

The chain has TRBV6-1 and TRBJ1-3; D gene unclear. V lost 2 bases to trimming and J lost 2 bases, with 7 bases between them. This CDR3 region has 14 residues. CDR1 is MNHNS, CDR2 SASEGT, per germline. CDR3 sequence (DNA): TGTGCCAGCAGTGAATCCGGGGCTGGAAACACCATATATTTT. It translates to CASSESGAGNTIYF.

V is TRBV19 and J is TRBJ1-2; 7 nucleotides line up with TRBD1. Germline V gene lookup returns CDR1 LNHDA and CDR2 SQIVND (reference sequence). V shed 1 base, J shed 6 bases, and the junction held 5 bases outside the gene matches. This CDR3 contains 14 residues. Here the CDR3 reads CASSIVGRGNGYTF. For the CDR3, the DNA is TGTGCCAGTAGTATAGTCGGCAGGGGGAATGGCTACACCTTC.

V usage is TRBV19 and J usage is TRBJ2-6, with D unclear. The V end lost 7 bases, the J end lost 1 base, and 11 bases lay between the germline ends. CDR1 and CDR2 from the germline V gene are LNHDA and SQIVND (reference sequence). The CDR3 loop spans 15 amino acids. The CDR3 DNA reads TGTGCCAGTACAACTGTCGATTCTGGGGCCAACGTCCTGACTTTC. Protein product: CASTTVDSGANVLTF.

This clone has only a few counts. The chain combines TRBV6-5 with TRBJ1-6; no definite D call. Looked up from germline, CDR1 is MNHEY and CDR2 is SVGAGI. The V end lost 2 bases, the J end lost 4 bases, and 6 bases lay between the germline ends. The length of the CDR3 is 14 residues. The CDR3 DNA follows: TGTGCCAGCAGTTACAGCGGGTATAATTCACCCCTCCACTTT. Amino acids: CASSYSGYNSPLHF.

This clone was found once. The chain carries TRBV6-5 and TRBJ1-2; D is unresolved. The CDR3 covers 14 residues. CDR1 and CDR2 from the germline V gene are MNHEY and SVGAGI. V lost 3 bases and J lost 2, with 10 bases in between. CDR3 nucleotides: TGTGCCAGCAGTTATTCGATGGCCAACTATGGCTACACCTTC. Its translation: CASSYSMANYGYTF.

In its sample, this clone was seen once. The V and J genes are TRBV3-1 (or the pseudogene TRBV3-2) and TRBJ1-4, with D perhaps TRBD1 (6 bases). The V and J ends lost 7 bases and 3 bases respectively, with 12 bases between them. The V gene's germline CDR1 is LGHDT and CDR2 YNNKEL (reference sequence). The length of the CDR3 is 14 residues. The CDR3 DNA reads TGTGCCAGCAACCGAGGGGGATCTAATGAAAAACTGTTTTTT. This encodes CASNRGGSNEKLFF.

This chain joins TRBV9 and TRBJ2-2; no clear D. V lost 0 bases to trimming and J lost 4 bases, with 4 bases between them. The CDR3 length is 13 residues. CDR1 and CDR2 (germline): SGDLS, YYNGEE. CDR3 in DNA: TGTGCCAGCAGCGTAGGGCCCACCGGGGAGCTGTTTTTT. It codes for CASSVGPTGELFF.

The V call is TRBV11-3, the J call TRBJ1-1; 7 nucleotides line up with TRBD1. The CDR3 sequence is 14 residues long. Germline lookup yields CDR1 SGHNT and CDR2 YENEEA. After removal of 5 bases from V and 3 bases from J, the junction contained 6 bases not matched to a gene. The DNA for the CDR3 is TGTGCCAGCAGCCCCCTAGGGACAGACACTGAAGCTTTCTTT. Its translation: CASSPLGTDTEAFF.

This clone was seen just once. The CDR3 protein is CASSPSRGDLSGANVLTF. The CDR3 DNA sequence: TGTGCCAGTAGCCCCAGCCGGGGGGACCTCTCTGGGGCCAACGTCCTGACTTTC. The rearrangement joins TRBV19 to TRBJ2-6, with TRBD2 matching 7 bases. Per the germline V gene, CDR1 is LNHDA and CDR2 is SQIVND (reference sequence). The V and J ends lost 6 bases and 0 bases, in that order; junction bases with no gene match: 11. The CDR3 is made up of 18 amino acids.

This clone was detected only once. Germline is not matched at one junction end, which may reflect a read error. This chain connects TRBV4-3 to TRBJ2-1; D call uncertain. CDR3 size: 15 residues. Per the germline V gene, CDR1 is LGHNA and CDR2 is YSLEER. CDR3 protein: CASSQDGYSHNEQFF. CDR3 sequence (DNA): TGCGCCAGCAGCCAAGACGGTTACTCCCACAATGAGCAGTTCTTC.

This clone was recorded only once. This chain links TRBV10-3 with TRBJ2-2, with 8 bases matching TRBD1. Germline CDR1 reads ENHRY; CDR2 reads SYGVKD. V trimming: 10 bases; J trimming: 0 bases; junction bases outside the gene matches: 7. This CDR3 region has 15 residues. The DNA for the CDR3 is TGTGCCACCAAGGACAGGGCCGCGAACACCGGGGAGCTGTTTTTT. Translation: CATKDRAANTGELFF.

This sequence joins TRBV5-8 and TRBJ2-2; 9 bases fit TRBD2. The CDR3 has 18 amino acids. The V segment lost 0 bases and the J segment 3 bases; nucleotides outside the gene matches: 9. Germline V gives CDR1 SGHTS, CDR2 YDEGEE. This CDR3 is CASSLVAGLASHTGELFF. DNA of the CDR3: TGTGCCAGCAGCTTGGTCGCGGGACTAGCTTCCCACACCGGGGAGCTGTTTTTT.

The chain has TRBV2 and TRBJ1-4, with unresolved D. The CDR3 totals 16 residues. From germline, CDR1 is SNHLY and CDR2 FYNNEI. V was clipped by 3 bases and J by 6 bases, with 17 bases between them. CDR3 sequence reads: CASSDPPGHQDEKLFF. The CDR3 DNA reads TGTGCCAGCAGTGACCCCCCAGGCCATCAAGATGAAAAACTGTTTTTT.

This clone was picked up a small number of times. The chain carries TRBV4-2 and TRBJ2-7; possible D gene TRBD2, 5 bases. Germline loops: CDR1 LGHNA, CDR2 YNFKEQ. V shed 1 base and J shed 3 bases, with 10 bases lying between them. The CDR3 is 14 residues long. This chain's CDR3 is CASSQGVSVYEQYF. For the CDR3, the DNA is TGTGCCAGCAGCCAAGGCGTTAGCGTCTACGAGCAGTACTTC.

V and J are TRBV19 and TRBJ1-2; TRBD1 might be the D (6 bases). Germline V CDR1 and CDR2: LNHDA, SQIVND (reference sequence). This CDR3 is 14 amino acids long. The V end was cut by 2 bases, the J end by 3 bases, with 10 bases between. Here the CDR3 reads CASSIQGSDYGYTF. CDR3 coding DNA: TGTGCCAGTAGTATACAGGGGTCGGACTATGGCTACACCTTC.

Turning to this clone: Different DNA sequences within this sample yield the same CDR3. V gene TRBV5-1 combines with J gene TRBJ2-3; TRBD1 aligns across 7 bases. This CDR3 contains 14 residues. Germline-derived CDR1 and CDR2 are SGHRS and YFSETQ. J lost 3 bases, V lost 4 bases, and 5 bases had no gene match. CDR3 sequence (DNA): TGCGCCAGCAGCAGGCGACAGGGAACAGATACGCAGTATTTT. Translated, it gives CASSRRQGTDTQYF.

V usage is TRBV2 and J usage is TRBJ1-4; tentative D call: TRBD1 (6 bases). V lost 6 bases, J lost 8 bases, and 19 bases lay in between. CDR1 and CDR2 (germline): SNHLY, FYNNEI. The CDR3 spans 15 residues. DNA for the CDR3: TGTGCCAGCAGGATAAAGGGGGGGGCGAGGGAAAAACTGTTTTTT. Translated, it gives CASRIKGGAREKLFF.

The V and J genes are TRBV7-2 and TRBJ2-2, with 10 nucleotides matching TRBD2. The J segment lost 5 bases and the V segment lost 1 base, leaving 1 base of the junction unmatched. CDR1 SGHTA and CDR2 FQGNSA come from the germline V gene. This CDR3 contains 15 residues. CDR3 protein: CASSLGTSGTGELFF. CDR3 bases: TGTGCCAGCAGCTTAGGGACTAGCGGAACCGGGGAGCTGTTTTTT.

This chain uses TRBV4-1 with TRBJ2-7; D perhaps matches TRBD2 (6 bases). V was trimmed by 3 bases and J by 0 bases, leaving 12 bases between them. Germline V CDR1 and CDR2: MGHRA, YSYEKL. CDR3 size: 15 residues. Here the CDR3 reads CASSHGGGFSYEQYF. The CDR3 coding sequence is TGCGCCAGCAGCCACGGTGGGGGGTTCTCCTACGAGCAGTACTTC.